What follows describes a single T cell receptor beta chain. The antigen it binds to is not known. Base qualities were left out, and no much larger clone turns up one base away. The sample comes from a study of post-analysis software for immune sequencing data (dated by TCRdb to the mid-2010s). Context from the whole study: Relapsing-remitting, secondary progressive and progressive-relapsing multiple sclerosis were recorded as disease courses, and subtype annotation was lacking for some patients. A subset of samples was prepared in parallel using single-end sample barcoding, then pooled and co-amplified after Illumina adapter ligation. Patient repertoires were compared against some twelve previously published healthy control repertoires from donors aged about 6 to 27 years.

General study outcomes and caveats: Significantly higher frequencies in patients than in controls were found for five or six TRBV segments, including TRBV5-6, TRBV5-1 and TRBV20-1. Compared with controls, multiple sclerosis patients had significantly lower normalized Chao1 diversity, a finding suggesting substantial peripheral T-cell clonal expansion. Strong co-clustering of samples prepared in the same batch was shown by direct clustering with F measure, prompting a batch-effect correction. The multiple sclerosis patient group was slightly younger than the control group.

To demonstrate the VDJtools post-analysis software, the study profiled TCR beta repertoires from the peripheral blood of around 13 young patients with multiple sclerosis. The patients with multiple sclerosis were children and adolescents between roughly 6 and 15 years of age. V has 6 bases trimmed and J has 0 bases trimmed; junction bases matching no gene number 9. Taken from the germline V gene (reference sequence), the CDR1 and CDR2 loops are SEHNR and FQNEAQ. From its cysteine to its phenylalanine, the CDR3 spans 17 amino acids. Only the CDR3 part of the read is kept: 51 bases, read in frame from the first base. Library creation used PCR. Instrument on record: Illumina HiSeq 2500. Unique molecular identifiers were incorporated into TCR beta cDNA libraries to reduce PCR and sequencing biases. Approximately 500,000 cDNA molecules were obtained for every 1 to 10 million input T cells, so each molecule roughly corresponded to one T cell. The same protocol used for the earlier healthy control dataset was applied to prepare and sequence the patient libraries. Samples belonging to the same batch were prepared together, multiplexed and sequenced on a shared HiSeq lane. Processing in the source paper ran as follows. Raw barcoded reads were processed with MIGEC, discarding single-read molecular identifier groups before consensus assembly and CDR3 extraction. Clonotype tables were post-analysed with VDJtools, normalizing diversity by down-sampling all datasets to the smallest sample size. To correct batch-related cross-sample contamination, repertoire overlap clustering matched CDR3 amino acid sequences but not nucleotide sequences. The public sequencing data were trimmed at Q25 with fastp and processed into clonotypes with MiXCR by TCRdb, which kept only in-frame beta chains. CDR3 protein sequences are deduplicated, and each keeps its most common genes and DNA. These V and J calls rely on TCRdb rather than the paper's analysis. Counted in this sample were roughly 670,000 distinct CDR3 sequences; approximately 59% of them appeared once. The ten largest make up approximately 10% of the sample.

The receptor chain draws on TRBV7-9 and TRBJ2-1; 9 junctional bases match TRBD2. This clonotype originated in a girl aged 2 to 9 with multiple sclerosis. The sample comprised blood. The DNA reads TGTGCCAGCAGTCCCGGGACTAGCAGTATCTCCTACAATGAGCAGTTCTTC. This gives the protein CASSPGTSSISYNEQFF.